These T cell receptor beta chains were read from a single sample in a study of blood T cell repertoires in COVID-19. Profiling relied on immunoSEQ multiplex PCR, and the TCRdb table lists in-frame clones only, not all of them. Among 200,000 to 250,000 clones listed, 85% to 90% were seen once. The sample consisted of PBMCs or T cells enriched from blood (not recorded which). The origin of the receptors is a man aged 25 to 40 who had been exposed to COVID-19. The CDR3 runs from the conserved cysteine through the conserved F or W. The order of the fields is D gene, V gene, CDR3 length, clone size, J gene, CDR3 DNA, CDR3 protein. D genes are given only for firm matches. Not all rows give a size; the values are once, few, many and, for expanded clones, a class.

>TRBD2|TRBV11-1|15|NA|TRBJ2-5
TGTGCCAGCAGCTTGACTAGCGGAACTCGAGAGACCCAGTACTTC
CASSLTSGTRETQYF
>NA|TRBV29-1|14|NA|TRBJ1-2
TGCAGCGTCCGGTTGGACTGGCCGAACTATGGCTACACCTTC
CSVRLDWPNYGYTF
>NA|TRBV5-1|15|NA|TRBJ2-7
TGCGCCAGCAGCAACGACCGTACCGGGGCCTACGAGCAGTACTTC
CASSNDRTGAYEQYF
>NA|TRBV4-1|16|NA|TRBJ1-1
TGCGCCAGCAGCCAAGTCGGGTTTCGAGGGAACACTGAAGCTTTCTTT
CASSQVGFRGNTEAFF
>NA|TRBV25-1|16|NA|TRBJ2-5
TGTGCCAGCAGTGAATCCTCGCATGCGGGGCGGGAGACCCAGTACTTC
CASSESSHAGRETQYF
>TRBD1|TRBV5-1|13|NA|TRBJ1-5
TGCGCCAGCAGCGCGACAGGGAATCAGCCCCAGCATTTT
CASSATGNQPQHF
>NA|TRBV2|13|NA|TRBJ2-1
TGTGCCAGCAGGCCGACAGTTAACAATGAGCAGTTCTTC
CASRPTVNNEQFF
>NA|TRBV19|15|NA|TRBJ1-3
TGTGCCAGTAGTATTGGCGGCGACTCTGGAAACACCATATATTTT
CASSIGGDSGNTIYF
>NA|TRBV9|16|NA|TRBJ2-2
TGTGCCAGCAGCGTAGATCTCAGGGAAAACACCGGGGAGCTGTTTTTT
CASSVDLRENTGELFF
>NA|TRBV7-6|17|NA|TRBJ1-4
TGTGCCAGCAGCTTAGAGCCCGTCTCTCCCGAAAATGAAAAACTGTTTTTT
CASSLEPVSPENEKLFF
>TRBD1|TRBV25-1|16|few|TRBJ2-5
TGTGCCAGCAGTGAATGGGGGACAGGGGGTTTCGAGACCCAGTACTTC
CASSEWGTGGFETQYF
>TRBD2|TRBV6-4|15|NA|TRBJ2-7
TGTGCCAGCACCGAGGCCACTAGCGAGGCCTACGAGCAGTACTTC
CASTEATSEAYEQYF
>NA|TRBV5-5|15|NA|TRBJ2-5
TGTGCCAGCAGCCAGCAACCGGGATTACAAGAGACCCAGTACTTC
CASSQQPGLQETQYF
>NA|TRBV2|12|NA|TRBJ1-3
TGTGCCAGCAGGGACACTTTTGACACCATATATTTT
CASRDTFDTIYF
>TRBD1|TRBV19|15|NA|TRBJ1-1
TGTGCCAGTAGTATTAACCAGGGGGCGAACACTGAAGCTTTCTTT
CASSINQGANTEAFF
>NA|TRBV7-2|15|NA|TRBJ2-5
TGTGCCAGCAGTGGACAATTGCGGACGGCGGAGACCCAGTACTTC
CASSGQLRTAETQYF
>NA|TRBV30|14|once|TRBJ1-3
TGTGCCTGGAGTAGCGGGGAAGGAGGAAACACCATATATTTT
CAWSSGEGGNTIYF
>NA|TRBV10-1|15|NA|TRBJ2-3
TGCGCCAGCAACTTCGCTTTGAGGGTTGCAGATACGCAGTATTTT
CASNFALRVADTQYF
>NA|TRBV3-1/TRBV3-2|12|NA|TRBJ1-5
TGTGCCAGCAGCTCAGGGGATCAGCCCCAGCATTTT
CASSSGDQPQHF
>NA|TRBV7-9|13|NA|TRBJ2-7
TGTGCCAGCAGCTCTAGTGGTGGCTACGAGCAGTACTTC
CASSSSGGYEQYF
>TRBD1|TRBV19|12|NA|TRBJ1-1
TGTGCCAGTAGTCCGCAACAGGGGAACGCTTTCTTT
CASSPQQGNAFF
>NA|TRBV2|15|NA|TRBJ1-5
TGTGCCAGCAGTGTTCGGCGGGGTAGCAATCAGCCCCAGCATTTT
CASSVRRGSNQPQHF
>NA|TRBV15|14|NA|TRBJ1-3
TGTGCCACCGGAGGCCCTACGAGTGGAAACACCATATATTTT
CATGGPTSGNTIYF
>NA|TRBV4-2|16|NA|TRBJ2-2
TGTGCCAGCAGCCCATCAGCGGGGACATACACCGGGGAGCTGTTTTTT
CASSPSAGTYTGELFF
>NA|TRBV2|15|NA|TRBJ2-1
TGTGCCAGCACGCGCACGCGGGACGGGCCTCGCGAGCAGTTCTTC
CASTRTRDGPREQFF
>NA|TRBV5-1|13|NA|TRBJ2-7
TGCGCCAGCAGCCGAAAGAGCTCCTACGAGCAGTACTTC
CASSRKSSYEQYF
>NA|TRBV4-3|12|NA|TRBJ1-4
TGCGCCAGCAGCCAGGCCCGTGAAAAACTGTTTTTT
CASSQAREKLFF
>TRBD1|TRBV27|14|NA|TRBJ2-1
TGTGCCAGCAGGACAGGGGGCGCAACCAATGAGCAGTTCTTC
CASRTGGATNEQFF
>TRBD1|TRBV19|14|NA|TRBJ1-4
TGTGCCAGTAGTACAGACAGGGGGCGAGAAAAACTGTTTTTT
CASSTDRGREKLFF
>NA|TRBV4-2|14|NA|TRBJ1-4
TGTGCCAGCAGCCAAGATCCGGGAGGGGAAAAACTGTTTTTT
CASSQDPGGEKLFF
>NA|TRBV15|15|NA|TRBJ1-4
TGTGCCACCAGCAGGGAGACGGTCCTAAATGAAAAACTGTTTTTT
CATSRETVLNEKLFF
>NA|TRBV10-3|12|NA|TRBJ2-7
TGTGCCATCAAAACAGACTCCTACGAGCAGTACTTC
CAIKTDSYEQYF
>NA|TRBV6-5|13|NA|TRBJ2-7
TGTGCCAGCAGCTACCTTCAAGGGGACGAGCAGTACTTC
CASSYLQGDEQYF
>TRBD1|TRBV2|17|NA|TRBJ1-6
TGTGCCAGCAGTGAAGAGGGGTGGGGACAGGGAAATTCACCCCTCCACTTT
CASSEEGWGQGNSPLHF
>NA|TRBV30|14|NA|TRBJ2-3
TGTGCCTGGAGTCACACCGCGGCGGTAGATACGCAGTATTTT
CAWSHTAAVDTQYF
>NA|TRBV29-1|19|NA|TRBJ1-3
TGCAGCGTTGTTTTGGTCGGTGGTGACAGCAAGAGCTCTGGAAACACCATATATTTT
CSVVLVGGDSKSSGNTIYF
>NA|TRBV9|18|NA|TRBJ2-4
TGTGCCAGCAGCGTTTCAGCGGGCCCCGGTTTCGGCAAAAACATTCAGTACTTC
CASSVSAGPGFGKNIQYF
>TRBD1|TRBV7-2|13|NA|TRBJ1-1
TGTGCCAGCAGTACGGACAGGGCTACTGAAGCTTTCTTT
CASSTDRATEAFF
>TRBD2|TRBV19|18|NA|TRBJ2-3
TGTGCCAGTAGTCCCGGGACTAGCGGGGGCCAAAGCACAGATACGCAGTATTTT
CASSPGTSGGQSTDTQYF
>NA|TRBV18|14|NA|TRBJ1-1
TGTGCCAGCTCACCACCGGGGTACCAGGGTGAAGCTTTCTTT
CASSPPGYQGEAFF